The T cell receptor beta chain under discussion was sequenced for a study of cytomegalovirus exposure and HLA in healthy donors. Study observations and caveats: Later, an analysis showed that TCR beta chains associated with HLA were more clonally expanded than others that were equally common. TCR beta sequences numbering fewer than 20,000 were associated with HLA alleles at 0.05 false discovery rate in a later analysis.

The CDR3 covers 14 residues. The V gene end was trimmed by 5 bases and the J gene end by 6 bases; junction bases not matched to a gene: 4. CDR1 LGHNT and CDR2 FRNRAP come from the germline V gene. Notes on this clone: Its antigen is unknown.

60 Vbeta and 13 Jbeta primers were used in PCR. Assay used: immunoSEQ multiplex PCR; TCRdb lists only in-frame clones, some missing. Among approximately 190,000 clones listed, over 70% were seen once. This TCR was sampled from a man in his forties in good health and CMV-seropositive. The rearrangement uses TRBV12-5 and TRBJ1-4; 9 nucleotides line up with TRBD1. Source material: PBMCs. In nucleotides, the CDR3 is TGTGCTAGTGGTGGGACAGGGCTCGATGAAAAACTGTTTTTT. This gives the protein CASGGTGLDEKLFF.